Following are 18 T cell receptor beta chains from one sample sequenced in a study of T cells in Graves' hyperthyroidism and ophthalmopathy. RNA transcripts provided the source from which TCR beta CDR3 regions were amplified. The HTBI primer set was used in a first-round RT-PCR of the TCR CDR3. Each CDR3 protein is one row after TCRdb ran MiXCR on the multiplex PCR reads. The sample lists roughly 600,000 distinct CDR3 sequences, about 14% occurring once. The sample consisted of blood. The receptors were sampled from a woman aged 45-59 years with Graves' ophthalmopathy.

This clonotype was counted at least ten times. The rearrangement links TRBV6-1 to TRBJ1-2; D is unclear. The V gene lost 1 base and the J gene lost 5 bases, with 17 bases spanning the gap. This CDR3 has 16 residues. Germline V gives CDR1 MNHNS, CDR2 SASEGT. CDR3 bases: TGTGCCAGCAGTGAAGAGGGTTCGACTCCAATTTATGGCTACACCTTC. Protein: CASSEEGSTPIYGYTF.

This clonotype has at least ten counts. The V and J genes are TRBV2 and TRBJ1-5, with TRBD1 identical over 9 bases. The V gene's germline CDR1 is SNHLY and CDR2 FYNNEI. V shed 8 bases, J shed 4 bases, and the junction held 0 bases outside the gene matches. The CDR3 is made up of 12 amino acids. The CDR3 loop reads CASGQGNQPQHF. CDR3 DNA: TGTGCCAGCGGACAGGGGAATCAGCCCCAGCATTTT.

This clonotype was seen a handful of times. The chain has TRBV12-3 or TRBV12-4 and TRBJ2-1; 7 bases fit TRBD2. V was clipped by 7 bases and J by 8 bases; unmatched bases: 5. The CDR3 is made up of 12 amino acids. CDR3 nucleotide sequence: TGTGCCAGCAAAATTGGGGGGGATGAGCAGTTCTTC. It yields the protein CASKIGGDEQFF.

The V and J genes are TRBV18 and TRBJ1-2; perhaps TRBD1 as D (6 bases). The CDR3 spans 15 residues. V was shortened by 2 bases and J by 2 bases, with 12 bases between the two germline ends. The germline gives CDR1 KGHSH, CDR2 LQKENI. CDR3 amino acids: CASSPLGGENYGYTF. CDR3 in DNA: TGTGCCAGCTCACCATTAGGGGGAGAAAACTATGGCTACACCTTC.

This clonotype occurred many times. The chain carries TRBV12-3 or TRBV12-4 and TRBJ2-7, with D hard to call. V dropped 6 bases and J dropped 2 bases, with 14 bases sitting between them. This CDR3 has 14 residues. CDR3 loop: CASSHDWGTYEQYF. In DNA form, the CDR3 reads TGTGCCAGCAGCCACGACTGGGGAACCTACGAGCAGTACTTC.

This clonotype was detected many times. The J gene is TRBJ2-5, the V gene TRBV5-1, with 10 bases matching TRBD2. Germline CDR1 and CDR2: SGHRS and YFSETQ. The trim removed 4 bases at V and 2 bases at J, leaving 8 bases unmatched. The CDR3 covers 16 residues. The CDR3 DNA follows: TGCGCCAGCAGCCGCACCGGGACTAGCGCGCAAGAGACCCAGTACTTC. Amino acids: CASSRTGTSAQETQYF.

This clonotype was observed at least ten times. This chain connects TRBV10-3 to TRBJ1-5; 7 positions agree with TRBD1. The CDR3 is made up of 13 amino acids. Unmatched junction bases numbered 5, after V lost 5 bases and J lost 7 bases. Germline V gives CDR1 ENHRY, CDR2 SYGVKD. The CDR3 protein is CAISTGAGQPQHF. In DNA, the CDR3 is TGTGCCATCAGTACAGGGGCCGGGCAGCCCCAGCATTTT.

The rearrangement joins TRBV29-1 to TRBJ2-1; 8 nucleotides line up with TRBD2. The germline V gene has CDR1 SQVTM and CDR2 ANQGSEA. The CDR3 loop spans 15 amino acids. Germline trimming cut 7 bases from V and 6 bases from J; bases unmatched to any gene: 14. The DNA for the CDR3 is TGCAGCGCCCCAGGGCGCGGGAGGAAGGGCAATGAGCAGTTCTTC. It encodes CSAPGRGRKGNEQFF.

This clonotype was detected ten times or more. The chain couples TRBV20-1 to TRBJ2-1; 9 positions match TRBD2. The CDR3 is 15 residues long. CDR1 is DFQATT, CDR2 SNEGSKA, per germline (reference sequence). V shed 0 bases and J 3 bases; nucleotides not matched to a gene: 3. The chain's CDR3 is CSARDVAGDYNEQFF. The DNA for the CDR3 is TGCAGTGCTAGAGATGTAGCGGGAGACTACAATGAGCAGTTCTTC.

This clonotype was detected a few times. This rearrangement joins TRBV5-1 to TRBJ2-7; D remains ambiguous. CDR3 length: 11 residues. Trimming removed 1 base at V and 5 bases at J, with 4 bases between. Germline values: CDR1 SGHRS, CDR2 YFSETQ. The CDR3 reads CASSLINEQYF. The CDR3 DNA follows: TGCGCCAGCAGCTTGATAAACGAGCAGTACTTC.

This clonotype occurred a few times. This chain links TRBV7-9 with TRBJ2-5; TRBD2 agrees at 8 bases. Trimming took 7 bases from V and 2 from J; bases not matched to a gene: 6. The CDR3 runs to 14 residues. The germline gives CDR1 SEHNR, CDR2 FQNEAQ (reference sequence). CDR3 nucleotides: TGTGCCAGCACCCAGACTAGCGATCAAGAGACCCAGTACTTC. It translates to CASTQTSDQETQYF.

At least ten counts were recorded for this clonotype. This chain's CDR3 is CASSFSKSDRDLAPTPYEQYF. The CDR3 region has the DNA TGTGCCAGCAGTTTCTCAAAATCGGACAGGGACTTAGCCCCGACCCCCTACGAGCAGTACTTC. The rearrangement links TRBV28 to TRBJ2-7; 8 bases are a match to TRBD1. This CDR3 has 21 residues. Germline lookup yields CDR1 MDHEN and CDR2 SYDVKM. V trimming: 3 bases; J trimming: 2 bases; junction bases outside the gene matches: 24.

This clonotype was seen repeatedly, ten times or more. The J gene is TRBJ2-7, the V gene TRBV5-1; D call uncertain. The V end was cut by 4 bases, the J end by 2 bases, with 10 bases between. CDR3 length: 13 amino acids. Germline V gives CDR1 SGHRS, CDR2 YFSETQ. The CDR3 DNA reads TGCGCCAGCAGCCTCGGGTCCCCCTACGAGCAGTACTTC. Its translation: CASSLGSPYEQYF.

This clonotype came up many times. V and J are TRBV28 and TRBJ2-7, with D possibly matching TRBD1 (5 bases). This CDR3 is 14 amino acids long. Deletions cut 4 bases from V and 7 bases from J, with 17 bases between. Germline CDR1 is MDHEN and CDR2 is SYDVKM. The CDR3 coding sequence is TGTGCCAGCAGTTGGGGCGCGATTCCCAGGGAGCAGTACTTC. Protein sequence: CASSWGAIPREQYF.

The chain links TRBV19 to TRBJ2-5, with TRBD2 matching over 16 bases. Per the germline V gene, CDR1 is LNHDA and CDR2 is SQIVND (reference sequence). This CDR3 is built from 16 residues. V lost 3 bases to trimming and J lost 5 bases; unmatched junction nucleotides: 3. The CDR3 spells CASSIPGLAGGETQYF. CDR3 sequence (DNA): TGTGCCAGTAGTATCCCGGGACTAGCGGGAGGGGAGACCCAGTACTTC.

This clonotype was recorded many times. The chain has TRBV28 and TRBJ1-1; no clear D gene. CDR3 length: 15 residues. Trimming cost V 5 bases and J 5 bases, with 18 bases left between them. The germline gives CDR1 MDHEN, CDR2 SYDVKM. The CDR3 sequence: CASSQSGQGRTEAFF. Here the CDR3 DNA reads TGTGCCAGCAGTCAAAGTGGGCAAGGGCGGACTGAAGCTTTCTTT.

V usage is TRBV4-3 and J usage is TRBJ2-3; possibly TRBD2 for D (6 bases). There are 17 residues in the CDR3. The V end lost 0 bases, the J end lost 2 bases, and 15 bases lay between the germline ends. CDR1 is LGHNA and CDR2 is YSLEER in the germline V gene. CDR3 bases: TGCGCCAGCAGCCAAGAACTGTCTAGCGATTTCACAGATACGCAGTATTTT. It translates to CASSQELSSDFTDTQYF.

This clonotype showed up many times. The chain couples TRBV28 to TRBJ1-2; perhaps TRBD1 as D (6 bases). There are 14 residues in the CDR3. CDR1 is MDHEN, CDR2 SYDVKM, per germline. V was cut by 8 bases and J by 1 base, with 14 bases left in between. CDR3 sequence reads: CASAQGIRNYGYTF. The DNA for the CDR3 is TGTGCCAGCGCGCAGGGGATCCGTAACTATGGCTACACCTTC.